One sample yielded the 24 T cell receptor beta chains listed below, sequenced in a study of T-cell memory formation after mild COVID-19. TCRdb fed the 5' RACE reads into MiXCR, producing one record per CDR3 protein. Found here are 350,000 to 500,000 distinct CDR3 sequences, 23% of them singletons; the top ten hold roughly 13%. Sequencing input: PBMCs or a T cell subset sorted from them (not recorded which). These receptors were collected from an adult woman who had mild COVID-19 (a few samples of this study predate the infection). Cell type and time point are not known.

In this sample, this clonotype turned up a few times. The chain carries TRBV24-1 and TRBJ1-2; D is ambiguous. The CDR3 extends over 12 amino acids. V was cut by 4 bases and J by 7 bases, with 9 bases left in between. Germline values: CDR1 KGHDR, CDR2 SFDVKD. The CDR3 DNA reads TGTGCCACCAGTGAGTATAGAGGTGGCTACACCTTC. Residues: CATSEYRGGYTF.

This clonotype was seen once. The chain uses TRBV25-1 and TRBJ1-2, with 8 nucleotides matching TRBD1. The CDR3 extends over 11 amino acids. The germline V gene has CDR1 MGHDK and CDR2 SYGVNS. After removal of 6 bases from V and 7 bases from J, the junction contained 1 base not matched to a gene. The CDR3 region is CASRGQGGYTF. The DNA of the CDR3 is TGTGCCAGCAGAGGACAGGGTGGCTACACCTTC.

This chain connects TRBV9 to TRBJ2-3; tentatively, D is TRBD1 or TRBD2 (6 bases each). The CDR3 has 16 residues. The V end was cut by 0 bases, the J end by 4 bases, with 15 bases between. Germline V CDR1 and CDR2: SGDLS, YYNGEE. The CDR3 DNA follows: TGTGCCAGCAGCGTAGTAGGTAGGAGGGGGTCAGATACGCAGTATTTT. Residues: CASSVVGRRGSDTQYF.

The genes are TRBV7-6 and TRBJ2-1, with D possibly called TRBD1 or TRBD2 (5 bases each). CDR1 and CDR2 from the germline V gene are SGHVS and FNYEAQ. V was trimmed by 4 bases and J by 3 bases, leaving 19 bases between them. CDR3 length equals 17 residues. Here the CDR3 DNA reads TGTGCCAGCAGCTGGGACCGAACGGGGCCTCTCTACAATGAGCAGTTCTTC. It codes for CASSWDRTGPLYNEQFF. Full variable domain (outside the CDR3, taken from reference TRBV7-6 and TRBJ2-1): GAGVSQSPRYKVTKRGQDVALRCDPISGHVSLYWYRQALGQGPEFLTYFNYEAQQDKSGLPNDRFSAERPEGSISTLTIQRTEQRDSAMYRCASSWDRTGPLYNEQFFGPGTRLTVL.

The chain joins TRBV15 to TRBJ2-2; TRBD2 matches at 15 bases. Germline-derived CDR1 and CDR2 are LNHNV and YYDKDF (reference sequence). J lost 5 bases, V lost 8 bases, and 0 bases had no gene match. The length of the CDR3 is 14 residues. In DNA form, the CDR3 reads TGTGCCACCGGGACTAGCGGGAGGACCGGGGAGCTGTTTTTT. It is translated as CATGTSGRTGELFF. The full variable domain, completed using reference TRBV15 and TRBJ2-2, is DAMVIQNPRYQVTQFGKPVTLSCSQTLNHNVMYWYQQKSSQAPKLLFHYYDKDFNNEADTPDNFQSRRPNTSFCFLDIRSPGLGDTAMYLCATGTSGRTGELFFGEGSRLTVL.

In its sample, this clonotype was seen a few times. The chain combines TRBV6-5 with TRBJ1-2; D is possibly TRBD1 (5 bases). Germline CDR1 MNHEY, CDR2 SVGAGI. This CDR3 comprises 15 residues. V lost 6 bases and J 6 bases, leaving 20 bases between the germline ends. The CDR3 DNA follows: TGTGCCAGCAGCCTATACACCGGGACCCCTAATGGCTACACCTTC. Translating gives CASSLYTGTPNGYTF.

This chain connects TRBV7-2 to TRBJ2-3; possibly TRBD2 for D (6 bases). V lost 4 bases and J 1 base, leaving 18 bases between the germline ends. The CDR3 contains 17 residues. Germline CDR1 and CDR2: SGHTA and FQGNSA. Written as DNA, the CDR3 is TGTGCCAGCAGCTCCTCCCGACTAGTTGAGGGCACAGATACGCAGTATTTT. This codes for CASSSSRLVEGTDTQYF.

The CDR3 coding sequence is TGTGCCAGCAGCTACGCGGCTAACTATGGCTACACCTTC. This translates into CASSYAANYGYTF. The chain couples TRBV7-8 to TRBJ1-2; no reliable D call. Germline V gives CDR1 SGHVS, CDR2 FQNEAQ. The CDR3 sequence is 13 residues long. Trimming removed 4 bases at V and 0 bases at J, with 6 bases between.

The rearrangement uses TRBV27 and TRBJ2-7; TRBD1 aligns across 7 bases. This CDR3 is built from 14 residues. J lost 4 bases, V lost 6 bases, and 9 bases had no gene match. Per the germline V gene, CDR1 is MNHEY and CDR2 is SMNVEV (reference sequence). The CDR3: CASSTTGQLYEQYF. The DNA of the CDR3 is TGTGCCAGCAGCACTACGGGACAGCTATACGAGCAGTACTTC.

About this clonotype: A much more abundant neighbour one base away suggests this may be a read error. The chain carries TRBV2 and TRBJ2-1, with D hard to call. The germline CDR1 and CDR2 sequences are SNHLY and FYNNEI. V lost 9 bases, J lost 2 bases, and 5 bases lay in between. The CDR3 spans 11 residues. The CDR3 is CARGTYNEQFF. The CDR3 DNA is TGTGCCAGAGGGACCTACAATGAGCAGTTCTTC.

The chain is built from TRBV5-6 and TRBJ2-1; tentatively, D is TRBD1 or TRBD2 (5 bases each). V lost 7 bases to trimming and J lost 3 bases, with 14 bases between them. This CDR3 is built from 14 residues. The V gene's germline CDR1 is SGHDT and CDR2 YYEEEE. CDR3 sequence: CASDRDGFYNEQFF. The CDR3 DNA sequence: TGTGCCAGCGACCGGGACGGCTTCTACAATGAGCAGTTCTTC.

This clonotype was seen more than once but under ten times. The chain links TRBV29-1 to TRBJ2-1, with D unclear. From germline, CDR1 is SQVTM and CDR2 ANQGSEA. This CDR3 has 14 residues. Trimming took off 5 bases at V and 5 bases at J, with 16 bases between the two ends. The CDR3 sequence is CSVPTWVRDNEQFF. Here the CDR3 DNA reads TGCAGCGTTCCGACTTGGGTTCGCGACAATGAGCAGTTCTTC.

Of note for this clonotype: A junction boundary mismatches the germline segment, possibly from a read error. The V call is TRBV9, the J call TRBJ2-7, with 10 bases aligning to TRBD2. This CDR3 spans 15 amino acids. Germline CDR1 and CDR2: SGDLS and YYNGEE. This CDR3 is CAISGGDSSKYEQYF. CDR3 coding DNA: TGTGCCATCAGCGGGGGGGACAGCTCAAAATACGAGCAGTACTTC.

This chain connects TRBV15 to TRBJ1-1; perhaps TRBD1 as D (6 bases). Germline V gene sequence: CDR1 LNHNV, CDR2 YYDKDF (reference sequence). The CDR3 length is 16 residues. The V and J ends lost 0 bases and 6 bases respectively, with 17 bases between them. The CDR3 region has the DNA TGTGCCACCAGCAGAGATCAGGGCAGGGGAATCCCTGAAGCTTTCTTT. Protein: CATSRDQGRGIPEAFF. The whole variable domain, remainder taken from reference TRBV15 and TRBJ1-1, is DAMVIQNPRYQVTQFGKPVTLSCSQTLNHNVMYWYQQKSSQAPKLLFHYYDKDFNNEADTPDNFQSRRPNTSFCFLDIRSPGLGDTAMYLCATSRDQGRGIPEAFFGQGTRLTVV.

The chain couples TRBV4-1 to TRBJ1-5, with 11 positions matching TRBD1. The germline CDR1 and CDR2 sequences are MGHRA and YSYEKL. The CDR3 is made up of 16 amino acids. The V segment lost 2 bases and the J segment 2 bases; nucleotides outside the gene matches: 2. The CDR3 DNA is TGCGCCAGCAGCCAACGGACAGGGGGCCGCAATCAGCCCCAGCATTTT. It yields the protein CASSQRTGGRNQPQHF.

This clonotype came up many times. V gene TRBV7-2 combines with J gene TRBJ2-1; 9 positions agree with TRBD2. The CDR3 is 14 residues long. CDR1 is SGHTA, CDR2 FQGNSA, per germline. V was clipped by 2 bases and J by 9 bases; unmatched bases: 5. Here the CDR3 DNA reads TGTGCCAGCAGCTTATGGCTAGCGGGAAGTGAGCAGTTCTTC. Translated, it gives CASSLWLAGSEQFF.

This sequence joins TRBV24-1 and TRBJ1-1; tentatively, D is TRBD1 (6 bases). V was trimmed by 5 bases and J by 2 bases, leaving 14 bases between them. The germline CDR1 and CDR2 sequences are KGHDR and SFDVKD. The CDR3 is 15 amino acids. The CDR3 DNA reads as TGTGCCACCAGTGGGTCCGGGACACTAAACACTGAAGCTTTCTTT. It translates to CATSGSGTLNTEAFF.

The rearrangement joins TRBV5-6 to TRBJ1-5, with TRBD1 as a possible D gene (5 bases). Deletions cut 5 bases from V and 0 bases from J, with 12 bases between. Germline V gene sequence: CDR1 SGHDT, CDR2 YYEEEE. This CDR3 is 15 amino acids long. This CDR3 reads CASSTTVNSNQPQHF. The CDR3 nucleotides are TGTGCCAGCAGTACGACAGTCAATAGCAATCAGCCCCAGCATTTT. Combining the CDR3 with reference TRBV5-6 and TRBJ1-5 gives the whole variable domain DAGVTQSPTHLIKTRGQQVTLRCSPKSGHDTVSWYQQALGQGPQFIFQYYEEEERQRGNFPDRFSGHQFPNYSSELNVNALLLGDSALYLCASSTTVNSNQPQHFGDGTRLSIL.

The chain links TRBV4-1 to TRBJ1-3; tentatively, D is TRBD1 (5 bases). Germline loops: CDR1 MGHRA, CDR2 YSYEKL. The CDR3 runs to 16 residues. V was pared by 5 bases and J by 0 bases, with 14 bases between. CDR3 protein: CASSAWGSFSGNTIYF. The DNA of the CDR3 is TGCGCCAGCAGCGCGTGGGGCAGCTTCTCTGGAAACACCATATATTTT.

There are a few counts of this clonotype. The rearrangement joins TRBV20-1 to TRBJ2-5, with TRBD1 identical over 8 bases. Unmatched junction bases numbered 14, after V lost 4 bases and J lost 4 bases. The CDR3 consists of 16 residues. Germline loops: CDR1 DFQATT, CDR2 SNEGSKA (reference sequence). The CDR3 protein is CSAILGQGNRRETQYF. Written as DNA, the CDR3 is TGCAGTGCTATTTTAGGACAGGGCAATCGTCGAGAGACCCAGTACTTC.

This clonotype was counted a single time. This chain uses TRBV6-2 or TRBV6-3 with TRBJ1-1, with D possibly matching TRBD1 (6 bases). The CDR3 is 18 residues long. Germline V CDR1 and CDR2: MNHEY, SVGEGT. Trimming left V 5 bases short and J 1 base short, with 23 bases between. The CDR3 sequence: CASSRFSGTVGGNTEAFF. The CDR3 DNA is TGTGCCAGCAGTCGATTTTCCGGGACCGTAGGGGGGAACACTGAAGCTTTCTTT.

This clonotype was seen more than once but under ten times. V is TRBV29-1 and J is TRBJ2-7, with TRBD1 matching over 10 bases. Trimming at V came to 1 base and at J to 7 bases, leaving 7 bases not matched to a gene. Germline V gene sequence: CDR1 SQVTM, CDR2 ANQGSEA. CDR3 length: 14 amino acids. Written as DNA, the CDR3 is TGCAGCGTTGAAGTGAGACAGGGGGCACGGGAGCAGTACTTC. This sequence encodes CSVEVRQGAREQYF.

This clonotype has just a few counts. This sequence joins TRBV15 and TRBJ2-7, with D unclear. This CDR3 contains 15 residues. Germline-derived CDR1 and CDR2 are LNHNV and YYDKDF (reference sequence). Trimming shortened V by 3 bases and J by 0 bases, and 12 bases separated the two germline ends. For the CDR3, the DNA is TGTGCCACCAGCAGTGGTGGGCAGAGCTCCTACGAGCAGTACTTC. It translates to CATSSGGQSSYEQYF.

Here the CDR3 reads CASSLGDDGGYTF. DNA of the CDR3: TGCGCCAGCAGCTTGGGGGACGACGGTGGCTACACCTTC. The chain employs TRBV5-1 and TRBJ1-2; D perhaps matches TRBD1 (5 bases). Germline loops: CDR1 SGHRS, CDR2 YFSETQ. This CDR3 comprises 13 residues. Trimming took off 0 bases at V and 7 bases at J, with 10 bases between the two ends.